The 32 T cell receptor beta chains given below trace back to one sample, sequenced in a study of shared clonotypes between healthy human individuals. Sequenced by immunoSEQ multiplex PCR; TCRdb stores in-frame clones only, minus some. The sample holds about 490,000 clones, about 82% seen once. Specimen: PBMCs. These TCRs come from a woman aged 40-49 years in good health. Some clones in this sample may be carry-over from other donors' samples.

The chain uses TRBV12-5 and TRBJ2-5; 10 bases are a match to TRBD1. The germline V gene encodes CDR1 LGHNT and CDR2 FRNRAP. The CDR3 loop spans 16 amino acids. J lost 2 bases, V lost 6 bases, and 9 bases had no gene match. CDR3 in amino acids: CASGHGTGVGQETQYF. The CDR3 nucleotides read TGTGCTAGTGGCCACGGGACAGGGGTCGGGCAAGAGACCCAGTACTTC.

V usage is TRBV4-2 and J usage is TRBJ2-5; D might be TRBD1 or TRBD2, each matching 5 bases. The CDR3 sequence is 14 residues long. Looked up from germline, CDR1 is LGHNA and CDR2 is YNFKEQ. Between the trimmed V and J ends, which lost 1 base and 2 bases, there was a span of 8 bases. CDR3 DNA sequence: TGTGCCAGCAGCCAAGGGTGGGGGCAAGAGACCCAGTACTTC. Translation gives CASSQGWGQETQYF.

CDR3 sequence reads: CASSESQGAYEQYF. The CDR3 nucleotides are TGTGCCAGCAGTGAGTCACAGGGAGCCTACGAGCAGTACTTC. The chain has TRBV2 and TRBJ2-5, with D possibly matching TRBD1 (6 bases). The J call may be mistaken, given a closer DNA end match to TRBJ2-7. The CDR3 is made up of 14 amino acids. Germline V gene sequence: CDR1 SNHLY, CDR2 FYNNEI.

The rearrangement joins TRBV18 to TRBJ1-5; TRBD1 might be the D (5 bases). CDR3 length equals 16 residues. CDR1 KGHSH and CDR2 LQKENI come from the germline V gene. The V and J ends lost 2 bases and 0 bases respectively, with 11 bases between them. In DNA, the CDR3 is TGTGCCAGCTCACCATCAGGGCCAAATAGCAATCAGCCCCAGCATTTT. This translates into CASSPSGPNSNQPQHF.

This chain uses TRBV28 with TRBJ2-7; TRBD2 agrees at 13 bases. The CDR3 covers 17 residues. V lost 6 bases, J lost 1 base, and 9 bases stayed unmatched. Per the germline V gene, CDR1 is MDHEN and CDR2 is SYDVKM. Here the CDR3 reads CASRPWTSGSSSYEQYF. CDR3 DNA: TGTGCCAGCAGACCTTGGACTAGCGGGAGCTCGTCCTACGAGCAGTACTTC. Full variable domain (outside the CDR3, taken from reference TRBV28 and TRBJ2-7): DVKVTQSSRYLVKRTGEKVFLECVQDMDHENMFWYRQDPGLGLRLIYFSYDVKMKEKGDIPEGYSVSREKKERFSLILESASTNQTSMYLCASRPWTSGSSSYEQYFGPGTRLTVT.

This sequence joins TRBV19 and TRBJ2-5; D unresolved. Trimming took off 4 bases at V and 1 base at J, with 10 bases between the two ends. This CDR3 is built from 14 residues. Germline CDR1 is LNHDA and CDR2 is SQIVND (reference sequence). The DNA for the CDR3 is TGTGCCAGTAGTAACGGTGGCAGCCAAGAGACCCAGTACTTC. Its translation: CASSNGGSQETQYF.

V gene TRBV6-5 combines with J gene TRBJ2-7, with 8 bases lining up with TRBD1. Trimming cost V 5 bases and J 3 bases; bases outside gene matches: 6. In germline, CDR1 is MNHEY, CDR2 SVGAGI. The CDR3 spans 14 residues. CDR3 in amino acids: CASSTTGAFYEQYF. In DNA form, the CDR3 reads TGTGCCAGCAGTACGACAGGGGCGTTCTACGAGCAGTACTTC.

Concerning this clone: Other DNA sequences in the sample encode the same CDR3. This chain links TRBV5-1 with TRBJ2-5; 9 nucleotides match TRBD1. V was pared by 2 bases and J by 2 bases, with 1 base of the junction left unmatched. The germline gives CDR1 SGHRS, CDR2 YFSETQ. The CDR3 sequence is 14 residues long. CDR3 nucleotides: TGCGCCAGCAGCTTCGGGACAGGGCAAGAGACCCAGTACTTC. Translated: CASSFGTGQETQYF. Variable domain in full (rest from reference TRBV5-1 and TRBJ2-5): KAGVTQTPRYLIKTRGQQVTLSCSPISGHRSVSWYQQTPGQGLQFLFEYFSETQRNKGNFPGRFSGRQFSNSRSEMNVSTLELGDSALYLCASSFGTGQETQYFGPGTRLLVL.

The chain uses TRBV29-1 and TRBJ1-2; 9 nucleotides align to TRBD1. The CDR3 is made up of 13 amino acids. Trimming took 5 bases from V and 5 from J; bases not matched to a gene: 6. CDR1 SQVTM and CDR2 ANQGSEA come from the germline V gene. This CDR3 is CSVIQTGGYGYTF. The CDR3 bases are TGCAGCGTTATCCAGACAGGGGGGTATGGCTACACCTTC.

This chain links TRBV5-5 with TRBJ2-7; D gene uncertain. Trimming cost V 0 bases and J 0 bases, with 7 bases left between them. Germline-derived CDR1 and CDR2 are SGHKS and YYEKEE (reference sequence). The CDR3 spans 14 residues. The CDR3 loop reads CASSLVHGSYEQYF. The DNA of the CDR3 is TGTGCCAGCAGCTTGGTACACGGCTCCTACGAGCAGTACTTC. The entire variable domain, with the rest obtained from reference TRBV5-5 and TRBJ2-7, is as follows: DAGVTQSPTHLIKTRGQQVTLRCSPISGHKSVSWYQQVLGQGPQFIFQYYEKEERGRGNFPDRFSARQFPNYSSELNVNALLLGDSALYLCASSLVHGSYEQYFGPGTRLTVT.

This clone showed up just a few times. Since a far larger clone is one base different, this is likely a read error. The missing conserved phenylalanine or tryptophan at the end of this CDR3 makes a read error likely. The chain couples TRBV19 to TRBJ2-2; tentative D call: TRBD1 (6 bases). Looked up from germline, CDR1 is LNHDA and CDR2 is SQIVND (reference sequence). The CDR3 runs 15 residues. Trimming took off 4 bases at V and 5 bases at J, with 14 bases between the two ends. In DNA form, the CDR3 reads TGTGCCAGTAGTACCCCGGGACAAGGAACCGGGGAGCTGTTTTAT. This codes for CASSTPGQGTGELFY.

The V gene is TRBV7-3, the J gene TRBJ2-3; TRBD2 matches at 10 bases. V dropped 2 bases and J dropped 10; count of bases not matched to a gene: 3. CDR1 and CDR2 (germline): SGHTA, FQGTGA. The CDR3 loop spans 13 amino acids. The CDR3 sequence is CASSLGGLAAQYF. CDR3 bases: TGTGCCAGCAGCTTAGGAGGACTAGCGGCGCAGTATTTT. Variable domain in full (rest from reference TRBV7-3 and TRBJ2-3): GAGVSQTPSNKVTEKGKYVELRCDPISGHTALYWYRQSLGQGPEFLIYFQGTGAADDSGLPNDRFFAVRPEGSVSTLKIQRTERGDSAVYLCASSLGGLAAQYFGPGTRLTVL.

The chain has TRBV23-1 and TRBJ2-5, with 10 bases lining up with TRBD1. TRBV23-1 qualifies as an ORF whose function is uncertain. The length of the CDR3 is 16 residues. J was trimmed by 5 bases and V by 6 bases; bases with no gene match: 12. CDR3 sequence reads: CASSRTGGVFAETQYF. CDR3 bases: TGCGCCAGCAGCCGGACAGGGGGTGTATTTGCGGAGACCCAGTACTTC.

The table lists this clone with a count of one. The chain is built from TRBV21-1 and TRBJ1-1; TRBD1, as called in the table, went unchecked against the DNA. TRBV21-1 is described as a pseudogene. This CDR3 is 15 amino acids long. CDR3: CPTSPASDKNTEAFF. In DNA, the CDR3 is TGTCCCACTTCCCCCGCATCGGACAAGAACACTGAAGCTTTCTTT.

This chain uses TRBV7-6 with TRBJ2-2, with 10 bases identical to TRBD2. CDR3 size: 16 residues. Germline values: CDR1 SGHVS, CDR2 FNYEAQ. V trimming: 5 bases; J trimming: 6 bases; junction bases outside the gene matches: 9. This CDR3 reads CASSQLAGRDPGELFF. CDR3 bases: TGTGCCAGCAGCCAACTAGCGGGACGAGACCCCGGGGAGCTGTTTTTT.

The J gene is TRBJ2-5, the V gene TRBV30; tentatively, D is TRBD1 (6 bases). The CDR3 spans 15 residues. Trimming stripped 0 bases from V and 5 bases from J, with 16 bases between. Per germline, CDR1 GTSNPN and CDR2 SVGIG (reference sequence). In DNA, the CDR3 is TGTGCCTGGAGTGTAGGGGCAGGGGCAGGGGAGACCCAGTACTTC. Translating gives CAWSVGAGAGETQYF. Full variable domain (rest looked up from reference TRBV30 and TRBJ2-5): SQTIHQWPATLVQPVGSPLSLECTVEGTSNPNLYWYRQAAGRGLQLLFYSVGIGQISSEVPQNLSASRPQDRQFILSSKKLLLSDSGFYLCAWSVGAGAGETQYFGPGTRLLVL.

The chain has TRBV7-2 and TRBJ2-7; D is possibly TRBD2 (5 bases). Germline lookup yields CDR1 SGHTA and CDR2 FQGNSA. There are 14 residues in the CDR3. The V end was cut by 5 bases, the J end by 3 bases, with 14 bases between. CDR3 protein: CASSPGTRFYEQYF. Here the CDR3 DNA reads TGTGCCAGCAGCCCCGGAACTAGGTTCTACGAGCAGTACTTC. The full variable domain, completed using reference TRBV7-2 and TRBJ2-7, is GAGVSQSPSNKVTEKGKDVELRCDPISGHTALYWYRQSLGQGLEFLIYFQGNSAPDKSGLPSDRFSAERTGGSVSTLTIQRTQQEDSAVYLCASSPGTRFYEQYFGPGTRLTVT.

This rearrangement joins TRBV7-2 to TRBJ2-1; weak D call: TRBD2 (6 bases). V was clipped by 1 base and J by 7 bases, with 8 bases between them. This CDR3 is 13 amino acids long. Per germline, CDR1 SGHTA and CDR2 FQGNSA. The CDR3: CASSLDRGNEQFF. The CDR3 DNA reads as TGTGCCAGCAGCTTAGACCGGGGGAATGAGCAGTTCTTC.

The chain couples TRBV7-2 to TRBJ1-3; 7 positions match TRBD1. This CDR3 region has 18 residues. CDR1 and CDR2 from the germline V gene are SGHTA and FQGNSA. Unmatched junction bases numbered 13, after V lost 2 bases and J lost 3 bases. CDR3 residues: CASSLITVDRVYGNTIYF. For the CDR3, the DNA is TGTGCCAGCAGCTTAATCACCGTAGACAGGGTGTATGGAAACACCATATATTTT.

This clone showed up just once. The genes are TRBV7-3 and TRBJ2-7, with 9 bases identical to TRBD2. The CDR3 length is 17 residues. After removal of 5 bases from V and 7 bases from J, the junction contained 18 bases not matched to a gene. CDR1 and CDR2 from the germline V gene are SGHTA and FQGTGA. The CDR3 is CASSPGGGRALFWEQYF. In nucleotides, the CDR3 is TGTGCCAGCAGCCCTGGCGGCGGGAGGGCCTTGTTTTGGGAGCAGTACTTC.

V usage is TRBV4-3 and J usage is TRBJ1-4; TRBD1 matches at 8 bases. The V gene's germline CDR1 is LGHNA and CDR2 YSLEER. Trimming took 2 bases from V and 4 from J; bases not matched to a gene: 3. This CDR3 region has 15 residues. The CDR3 DNA is TGCGCCAGCAGCCAAAGGACAGGGATTAATGAAAAACTGTTTTTT. Protein sequence: CASSQRTGINEKLFF.

The chain links TRBV4-1 to TRBJ2-3, with 7 bases matching TRBD1. CDR1 is MGHRA, CDR2 YSYEKL, per germline. The ends lost 3 bases at V and 4 bases at J; junction bases unmatched: 4. There are 14 residues in the CDR3. CDR3 protein: CASSHAQGADTQYF. The CDR3 DNA reads TGCGCCAGCAGCCATGCTCAGGGGGCAGATACGCAGTATTTT.

This clone has a handful of counts. The same CDR3 can be traced to other DNA sequences in this sample. This rearrangement joins TRBV28 to TRBJ1-5; TRBD1 might be the D (5 bases). Germline loops: CDR1 MDHEN, CDR2 SYDVKM. V lost 5 bases to trimming and J lost 8 bases, with 10 bases between them. The CDR3 contains 12 residues. For the CDR3, the DNA is TGTGCCAGCAGTGTCGGGGGTAAGCCCCAGCATTTT. It is translated as CASSVGGKPQHF.

The V and J genes are TRBV9 and TRBJ2-2; TRBD2 matches at 9 bases. Germline assignment: CDR1 SGDLS and CDR2 YYNGEE. CDR3 length: 15 residues. V was clipped by 2 bases and J by 5 bases; unmatched bases: 4. The CDR3 bases are TGTGCCAGCAGCGTTAGCGGGAGTGAGACCGGGGAGCTGTTTTTT. Encoded protein: CASSVSGSETGELFF.

The rearrangement joins TRBV4-3 to TRBJ2-2; 10 bases are shared with TRBD2. The CDR3 spans 16 residues. Per germline, CDR1 LGHNA and CDR2 YSLEER. V was pared by 1 base and J by 2 bases, with 1 base of the junction left unmatched. CDR3 residues: CASSQGTSGNTGELFF. As DNA, the CDR3 is TGCGCCAGCAGCCAAGGGACTAGCGGCAACACCGGGGAGCTGTTTTTT.

The J gene is TRBJ2-7, the V gene TRBV28; 12 nucleotides line up with TRBD2. There are 15 residues in the CDR3. CDR1 is MDHEN, CDR2 SYDVKM, per germline. The V segment lost 8 bases and the J segment 2 bases; nucleotides outside the gene matches: 7. CDR3 coding DNA: TGTGCCAGCCGCCGCAGACTAGCGGGAGCCTACGAGCAGTACTTC. This gives the protein CASRRRLAGAYEQYF.

The chain has TRBV2 and TRBJ2-3, with TRBD2 identical over 8 bases. The V gene's germline CDR1 is SNHLY and CDR2 FYNNEI. V lost 4 bases and J lost 0; bases outside the gene matches: 9. This CDR3 contains 17 residues. The CDR3 loop is CASSGAGGLVSTDTQYF. CDR3 sequence (DNA): TGTGCCAGCAGTGGGGCCGGGGGACTAGTTAGCACAGATACGCAGTATTTT.

Notes on this clone: This specimen includes other DNA sequences encoding the same CDR3. This sequence joins TRBV19 and TRBJ1-1, with D perhaps TRBD1 (5 bases). Germline-derived CDR1 and CDR2 are LNHDA and SQIVND (reference sequence). Trimming took off 5 bases at V and 0 bases at J, with 7 bases between the two ends. CDR3 length equals 13 residues. As DNA, the CDR3 is TGTGCCAGTAGTGGGACCCTGAACACTGAAGCTTTCTTT. Residues: CASSGTLNTEAFF.

This sequence joins TRBV28 and TRBJ1-1, with D possibly TRBD1 on 6 matching bases. V lost 3 bases and J 2 bases, leaving 10 bases between the germline ends. The germline V gene encodes CDR1 MDHEN and CDR2 SYDVKM. There are 14 residues in the CDR3. This chain's CDR3 is CASSFGGRNTEAFF. The CDR3 DNA follows: TGTGCCAGCAGTTTCGGGGGGCGAAACACTGAAGCTTTCTTT.

V is TRBV2 and J is TRBJ1-4; no firm D call. Deletions cut 6 bases from V and 8 bases from J, with 16 bases between. The CDR3 loop spans 14 amino acids. Germline-derived CDR1 and CDR2 are SNHLY and FYNNEI. The CDR3 DNA sequence: TGTGCCAGCAGGGCCCCGGGGTTTGGGGAAAAACTGTTTTTT. It is translated as CASRAPGFGEKLFF.

There are many counts of this clone. V gene TRBV2 combines with J gene TRBJ1-3, with 10 bases that match TRBD1. CDR1 and CDR2 (germline): SNHLY, FYNNEI. The CDR3 extends over 15 amino acids. V was pared by 5 bases and J by 3 bases, with 4 bases of the junction left unmatched. The CDR3 DNA reads TGTGCCAGCAGTCCAGGGACAGGGGTTGGAAACACCATATATTTT. This encodes CASSPGTGVGNTIYF. Complete variable domain (other parts from reference TRBV2 and TRBJ1-3): EPEVTQTPSHQVTQMGQEVILRCVPISNHLYFYWYRQILGQKVEFLVSFYNNEISEKSEIFDDQFSVERPDGSNFTLKIRSTKLEDSAMYFCASSPGTGVGNTIYFGEGSWLTVV.

This clone was counted a few times. The V call is TRBV10-3, the J call TRBJ1-1, with a weak D call TRBD1 (5 bases). The CDR3 loop spans 14 amino acids. Trimming left V 6 bases short and J 3 bases short, with 14 bases between. CDR1 is ENHRY and CDR2 is SYGVKD in the germline V gene. The CDR3 here is CAIRPQGGDTEAFF. As DNA, the CDR3 is TGTGCCATCAGACCGCAGGGAGGGGACACTGAAGCTTTCTTT.